This T cell receptor beta chain was documented in a study of blood T cell repertoires in COVID-19. Study overall: Donors in the United States, Italy and Spain gave samples during acute or convalescent COVID-19. Nucleic acid was either cDNA or gDNA, and it came from T cells, B-cell-depleted T cells, or PBMCs.

This clone appeared a single time. Original analysis: By means of reference gene primer amplification, nucleated cell counts were estimated. The protocol was immunoSEQ multiplex PCR, while the TCRdb copy is restricted to in-frame clones and leaves out a portion. V, J and clone size are those of that table, while D and trimming were read from the DNA. The sample lists under 300,000 clones, more than 65% occurring once. Per germline, CDR1 LNHDA and CDR2 SQIVND (reference sequence). The CDR3 totals 13 residues. The V end was cut by 5 bases, the J end by 6 bases, with 11 bases between. The TCR was taken from a woman in her 40s who had recovered from COVID-19. The chain employs TRBV19 and TRBJ1-5; possibly TRBD1 for D (6 bases). Specimen: peripheral blood. The CDR3 region is CASSHPGAQPQHF. CDR3 nucleotides: TGTGCCAGTAGTCACCCAGGGGCTCAGCCCCAGCATTTT. The full variable domain, rest sourced from reference TRBV19 and TRBJ1-5, is DGGITQSPKYLFRKEGQNVTLSCEQNLNHDAMYWYRQDPGQGLRLIYYSQIVNDFQKGDIAEGYSVSREKKESFPLTVTSAQKNPTAFYLCASSHPGAQPQHFGDGTRLSIL.